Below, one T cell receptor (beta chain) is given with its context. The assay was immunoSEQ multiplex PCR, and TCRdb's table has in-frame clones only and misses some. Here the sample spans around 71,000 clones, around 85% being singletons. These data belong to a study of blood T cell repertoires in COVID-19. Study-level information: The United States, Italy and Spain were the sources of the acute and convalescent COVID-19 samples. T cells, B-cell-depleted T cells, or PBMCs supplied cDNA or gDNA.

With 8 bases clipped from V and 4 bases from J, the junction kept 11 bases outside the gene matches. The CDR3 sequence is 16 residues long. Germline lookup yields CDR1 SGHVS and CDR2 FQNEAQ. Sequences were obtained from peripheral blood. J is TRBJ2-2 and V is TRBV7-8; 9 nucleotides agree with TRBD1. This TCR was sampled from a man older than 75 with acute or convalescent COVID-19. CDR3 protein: CASAWDRQGVTGELFF. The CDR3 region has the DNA TGTGCCAGCGCATGGGATAGACAGGGGGTCACCGGGGAGCTGTTTTTT.